The 16 T cell receptor beta chains reported below all come from one sample, sequenced in a study of blood T cell repertoires in COVID-19. Clones were sequenced by immunoSEQ multiplex PCR, and TCRdb holds only the in-frame ones, with some missing. Of over 130,000 clones listed, 84% are singletons. Sequencing was carried out using PBMCs or T cells enriched from blood (not recorded which). The receptor set was obtained from a woman in her forties or fifties with acute COVID-19.

J is TRBJ1-2 and V is TRBV4-3, with D tentatively TRBD1 (6 bases). Between the trimmed V and J ends, which lost 2 bases and 10 bases, there was a span of 17 bases. Germline V CDR1 and CDR2: LGHNA, YSLEER. The CDR3 consists of 14 residues. CDR3 region: CASSQSGTPVDYTF. The CDR3 nucleotides read TGCGCCAGCAGCCAAAGCGGGACACCGGTAGACTACACCTTC.

This clone has only one observation. This chain joins TRBV19 and TRBJ1-2; D call uncertain. The length of the CDR3 is 16 residues. Trimming removed 5 bases at V and 0 bases at J, with 16 bases between. Germline assignment: CDR1 LNHDA and CDR2 SQIVND (reference sequence). The CDR3 sequence: CASSLRAWSTNYGYTF. The CDR3 DNA reads TGTGCCAGTAGTCTGAGGGCATGGTCGACTAACTATGGCTACACCTTC.

The genes are TRBV3-1 (or the pseudogene TRBV3-2) and TRBJ1-2; D is uncertain. V shed 3 bases and J shed 6 bases, with 14 bases lying between them. Germline values: CDR1 LGHDT, CDR2 YNNKEL (reference sequence). The length of the CDR3 is 14 residues. CDR3 nucleotide sequence: TGTGCCAGCAGCCATTGGGCCAAAGGCCATGGCTACACCTTC. It specifies CASSHWAKGHGYTF.

CDR3 nucleotide sequence: TGTGCTAGTGCCCCAACTGGCTACAATGAGCAGTTCTTC. The encoded protein is CASAPTGYNEQFF. The V call is TRBV12-5, the J call TRBJ2-1; unclear D gene. There are 13 residues in the CDR3. Germline V gives CDR1 LGHNT, CDR2 FRNRAP. Between the trimmed V and J ends, which lost 7 bases and 3 bases, there was a span of 10 bases.

This clone was picked up a small number of times. V and J are TRBV5-1 and TRBJ2-3, with 8 bases matching TRBD2. Germline V lookup: CDR1 SGHRS, CDR2 YFSETQ. This CDR3 has 17 residues. Losses at the gene ends were 0 bases for V and 6 bases for J; bases not matched to a gene: 12. DNA for the CDR3: TGCGCCAGCAGCTTGGGACCGGCTAGCGGGTGGTCGGATACGCAGTATTTT. It encodes CASSLGPASGWSDTQYF.

The J gene is TRBJ1-2, the V gene TRBV5-1; 7 bases fit TRBD1. The CDR3 length is 13 residues. Trimming removed 4 bases from V and 3 bases from J; junction bases left unmatched: 3. CDR1 is SGHRS, CDR2 YFSETQ, per germline. The CDR3: CASSDGQDYGYTF. The DNA for the CDR3 is TGCGCCAGCAGCGACGGACAGGACTATGGCTACACCTTC.

V gene TRBV5-1 combines with J gene TRBJ1-2; D unclear. V was cut by 1 base and J by 3 bases, with 4 bases left in between. This CDR3 contains 12 residues. Germline V lookup: CDR1 SGHRS, CDR2 YFSETQ. In nucleotides, the CDR3 is TGCGCCAGCAGCTTGACAGACTATGGCTACACCTTC. Protein: CASSLTDYGYTF.

V and J are TRBV19 and TRBJ1-1; a weak D match, TRBD1 (5 bases). Germline V lookup: CDR1 LNHDA, CDR2 SQIVND (reference sequence). CDR3 length: 14 residues. Between the trimmed V and J ends, which lost 4 bases and 3 bases, there was a span of 12 bases. The CDR3 nucleotides read TGTGCCAGTAGTACCCCCGAAGGGGACACTGAAGCTTTCTTT. Translating it yields CASSTPEGDTEAFF.

This chain uses TRBV7-3 with TRBJ2-3; TRBD2 matches at 10 bases. Germline CDR1 reads SGHTA; CDR2 reads FQGTGA. V lost 5 bases to trimming and J lost 1 base; unmatched junction nucleotides: 3. The CDR3 contains 15 residues. This CDR3 reads CASSAGTSGTDTQYF. CDR3 nucleotide sequence: TGTGCCAGCAGCGCAGGGACTAGCGGCACAGATACGCAGTATTTT.

The V call is TRBV27, the J call TRBJ1-2, with D maybe TRBD1 (6 bases). With 6 bases removed from V and 6 bases from J, the gap between germline ends came to 14 bases. CDR3 size: 13 residues. Germline-derived CDR1 and CDR2 are MNHEY and SMNVEV (reference sequence). The CDR3 is CASRRIYRDGYTF. DNA for the CDR3: TGTGCCAGCAGACGAATCTACAGGGATGGCTACACCTTC.

This chain uses TRBV4-3 with TRBJ1-4; TRBD1 agrees at 7 bases. Per the germline V gene, CDR1 is LGHNA and CDR2 is YSLEER. This CDR3 has 18 residues. Trimming cost V 2 bases and J 4 bases; bases outside gene matches: 13. The CDR3: CASSQMFPGQRNNEKLFF. CDR3 nucleotide sequence: TGCGCCAGCAGCCAAATGTTCCCGGGACAGAGGAATAATGAAAAACTGTTTTTT.

The chain links TRBV5-4 to TRBJ2-1; 7 positions agree with TRBD2. J lost 5 bases, V lost 0 bases, and 8 bases had no gene match. The germline CDR1 and CDR2 sequences are SGHNT and YYREEE (reference sequence). The CDR3 covers 16 residues. The CDR3 DNA is TGTGCCAGCAGCTTGGCAAGCGGGATTAGGGACAATGAGCAGTTCTTC. This gives the protein CASSLASGIRDNEQFF.

The chain carries TRBV5-4 and TRBJ2-2; 9 bases align to TRBD2. CDR3 length equals 16 residues. Trimming cost V 5 bases and J 3 bases; bases outside gene matches: 8. Per germline, CDR1 SGHNT and CDR2 YYREEE (reference sequence). CDR3 loop: CASRPGAGGDTGELFF. CDR3 nucleotides: TGTGCCAGCAGGCCCGGGGCGGGAGGGGACACCGGGGAGCTGTTTTTT.

The CDR3 sequence is CASSSSIGGGKYNEQFF. DNA for the CDR3: TGTGCCAGCAGCTCTTCTATCGGCGGGGGAAAGTACAATGAGCAGTTCTTC. The genes are TRBV7-9 and TRBJ2-1; the match to TRBD2 covers 7 bases. The CDR3 is 17 amino acids. The ends lost 4 bases at V and 4 bases at J; junction bases unmatched: 13. Germline V CDR1 and CDR2: SEHNR, FQNEAQ (reference sequence).

The J gene is TRBJ1-5, the V gene TRBV19; no definite D call. CDR3 size: 14 residues. Germline V lookup: CDR1 LNHDA, CDR2 SQIVND (reference sequence). Trimming removed 3 bases from V and 0 bases from J, with 6 bases in between. The CDR3 DNA reads TGTGCCAGTAGTATGCAGATTAGCAATCAGCCCCAGCATTTT. Translation gives CASSMQISNQPQHF.

The rearrangement links TRBV7-9 to TRBJ2-2; 8 nucleotides agree with TRBD1. J was trimmed by 5 bases and V by 8 bases; bases with no gene match: 10. Germline CDR1 SEHNR, CDR2 FQNEAQ (reference sequence). The CDR3 totals 15 residues. CDR3 residues: CASSVAGGPTGELFF. Written as DNA, the CDR3 is TGTGCCAGCTCAGTGGCAGGGGGCCCGACCGGGGAGCTGTTTTTT. The full variable domain, in which reference TRBV7-9 and TRBJ2-2 provide the parts outside the CDR3, is DTGVSQNPRHKITKRGQNVTFRCDPISEHNRLYWYRQTLGQGPEFLTYFQNEAQLEKSRLLSDRFSAERPKGSFSTLEIQRTEQGDSAMYLCASSVAGGPTGELFFGEGSRLTVL.